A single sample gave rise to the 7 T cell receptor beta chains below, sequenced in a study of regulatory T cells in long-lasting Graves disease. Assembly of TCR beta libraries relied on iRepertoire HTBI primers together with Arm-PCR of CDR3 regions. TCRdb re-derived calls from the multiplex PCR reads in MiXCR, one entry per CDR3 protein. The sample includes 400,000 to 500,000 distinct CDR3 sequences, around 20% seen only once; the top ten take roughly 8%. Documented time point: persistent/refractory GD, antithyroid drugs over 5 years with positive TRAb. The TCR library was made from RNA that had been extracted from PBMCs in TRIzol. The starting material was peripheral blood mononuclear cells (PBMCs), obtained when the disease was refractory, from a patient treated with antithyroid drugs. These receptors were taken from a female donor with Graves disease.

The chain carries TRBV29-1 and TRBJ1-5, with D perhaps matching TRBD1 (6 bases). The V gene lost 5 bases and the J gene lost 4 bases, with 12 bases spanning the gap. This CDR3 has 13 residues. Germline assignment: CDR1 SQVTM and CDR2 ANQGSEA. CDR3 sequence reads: CSVLGQPNQPQHF. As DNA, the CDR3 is TGCAGCGTTCTAGGACAGCCGAATCAGCCCCAGCATTTT.

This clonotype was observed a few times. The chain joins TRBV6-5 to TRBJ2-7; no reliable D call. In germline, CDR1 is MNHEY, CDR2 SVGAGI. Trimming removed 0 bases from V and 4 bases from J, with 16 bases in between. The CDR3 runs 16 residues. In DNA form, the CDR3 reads TGTGCCAGCAGTTACTCAGCTCCCGACCCCCGGTACGAGCAGTACTTC. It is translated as CASSYSAPDPRYEQYF.

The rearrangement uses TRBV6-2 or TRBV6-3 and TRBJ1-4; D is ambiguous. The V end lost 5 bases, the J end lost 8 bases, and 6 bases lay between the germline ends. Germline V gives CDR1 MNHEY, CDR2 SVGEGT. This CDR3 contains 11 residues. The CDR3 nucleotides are TGTGCCAGCAGTATGGGGGAAAAACTGTTTTTT. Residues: CASSMGEKLFF.

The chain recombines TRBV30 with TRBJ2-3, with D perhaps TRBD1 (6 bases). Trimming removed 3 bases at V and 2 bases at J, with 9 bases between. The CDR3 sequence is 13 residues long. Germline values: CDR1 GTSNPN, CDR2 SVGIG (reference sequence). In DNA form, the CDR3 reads TGTGCCTGGAGATGGGGGCACACAGATACGCAGTATTTT. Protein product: CAWRWGHTDTQYF.

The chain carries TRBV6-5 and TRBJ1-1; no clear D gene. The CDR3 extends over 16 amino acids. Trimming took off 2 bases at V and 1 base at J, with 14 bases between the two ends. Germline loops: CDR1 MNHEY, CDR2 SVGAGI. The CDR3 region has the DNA TGTGCCAGCAGTTACGAAATAAGATCTTGGAACACTGAAGCTTTCTTT. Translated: CASSYEIRSWNTEAFF.

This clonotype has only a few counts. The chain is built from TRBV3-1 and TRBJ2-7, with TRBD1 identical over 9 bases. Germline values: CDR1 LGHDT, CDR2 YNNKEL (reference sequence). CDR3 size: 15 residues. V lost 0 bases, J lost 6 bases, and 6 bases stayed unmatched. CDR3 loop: CASSQEGGTGIEQYF. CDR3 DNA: TGTGCCAGCAGCCAAGAGGGAGGGACAGGGATCGAGCAGTACTTC.

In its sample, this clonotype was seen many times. The chain's CDR3 is CSAPPPRGYGYTF. Written as DNA, the CDR3 is TGCAGTGCTCCGCCACCGCGAGGCTATGGCTACACCTTC. The J gene is TRBJ1-2, the V gene TRBV20-1; D gene ambiguous. Trimming pared 5 bases from V and 4 bases from J, leaving 14 bases between. The CDR3 runs 13 residues. Germline assignment: CDR1 DFQATT and CDR2 SNEGSKA (reference sequence).